The 29 T cell receptor beta chains reported below all come from one sample, sequenced in a study of cytomegalovirus exposure and HLA in healthy donors. The PCR ran on 60 Vbeta and 13 Jbeta primers. This table comes from immunoSEQ multiplex PCR, and its TCRdb copy is limited to in-frame clones, with some not included. This table has around 150,000 clones, approximately 77% appearing once. Sequencing was done on a sample of PBMCs. The receptors here all came from a woman aged 50 to 65 in good health and CMV-seronegative.

The chain combines TRBV4-2 with TRBJ1-1; 8 bases match TRBD1. V gave up 3 bases and J gave up 5 bases; unmatched junction bases: 5. There are 14 residues in the CDR3. The germline V gene encodes CDR1 LGHNA and CDR2 YNFKEQ. This chain's CDR3 is CASSHSGGQTEAFF. The CDR3 region has the DNA TGTGCCAGCAGCCACTCAGGGGGCCAAACTGAAGCTTTCTTT.

The chain recombines TRBV27 with TRBJ1-6; 8 positions agree with TRBD1. CDR1 and CDR2 (germline): MNHEY, SMNVEV (reference sequence). Trimming cost V 3 bases and J 10 bases; bases outside gene matches: 5. The CDR3 extends over 14 amino acids. CDR3 DNA: TGTGCCAGCAGTTTCGACAGGGGACACTCACCCCTCCACTTT. It specifies CASSFDRGHSPLHF.

The genes are TRBV27 and TRBJ1-6, with D perhaps TRBD1 (6 bases). This CDR3 has 15 amino acids. Trimming cost V 4 bases and J 9 bases, with 16 bases left between them. From germline, CDR1 is MNHEY and CDR2 SMNVEV (reference sequence). The CDR3 loop reads CASSSHRDWGSPLHF. In DNA, the CDR3 is TGTGCCAGCAGTTCCCACAGGGATTGGGGTTCACCCCTCCACTTT.

This clone has only a few counts. The V call is TRBV4-1, the J call TRBJ1-4; no firm D call. There are 13 residues in the CDR3. Trimming took off 1 base at V and 8 bases at J, with 8 bases between the two ends. Germline V gives CDR1 MGHRA, CDR2 YSYEKL. This CDR3 reads CASSQVRAEKLFF. The CDR3 DNA is TGCGCCAGCAGCCAAGTACGAGCAGAAAAACTGTTTTTT.

This chain uses TRBV18 with TRBJ2-1; the match to TRBD1 covers 9 bases. CDR3 size: 15 residues. V was clipped by 2 bases and J by 6 bases; unmatched bases: 5. Germline V gives CDR1 KGHSH, CDR2 LQKENI. The CDR3 sequence: CASSPRTGVLNEQFF. Written as DNA, the CDR3 is TGTGCCAGCTCACCAAGGACAGGGGTTCTCAATGAGCAGTTCTTC.

The chain has TRBV5-1 and TRBJ2-7; 12 nucleotides agree with TRBD2. Germline V gene sequence: CDR1 SGHRS, CDR2 YFSETQ. The CDR3 extends over 15 amino acids. V dropped 5 bases and J dropped 2; count of bases not matched to a gene: 5. The CDR3 sequence is CASRILAGGTYEQYF. In DNA form, the CDR3 reads TGCGCCAGCAGAATACTAGCGGGGGGTACCTACGAGCAGTACTTC.

J is TRBJ2-7 and V is TRBV5-1, with D perhaps matching TRBD1 (5 bases). The CDR3 has 14 amino acids. V gave up 4 bases and J gave up 0 bases, with 11 bases separating them. Per germline, CDR1 SGHRS and CDR2 YFSETQ. CDR3 region: CASSGVGASYEQYF. The CDR3 coding sequence is TGCGCCAGCAGCGGGGTAGGGGCCTCCTACGAGCAGTACTTC.

The genes are TRBV5-6 and TRBJ1-6, with D possibly matching TRBD1 (5 bases). This CDR3 contains 16 residues. The V gene's germline CDR1 is SGHDT and CDR2 YYEEEE. Trimming shortened V by 4 bases and J by 0 bases, and 11 bases separated the two germline ends. As DNA, the CDR3 is TGTGCCAGCAGCCCGGGGGATAGCTCCTATAATTCACCCCTCCACTTT. This translates into CASSPGDSSYNSPLHF.

The rearrangement uses TRBV5-4 and TRBJ2-7, with a weak D call TRBD1 (5 bases). The V and J ends lost 0 bases and 1 base respectively, with 11 bases between them. The CDR3 contains 15 residues. The germline CDR1 and CDR2 sequences are SGHNT and YYREEE (reference sequence). CDR3 residues: CASSLGRAASYEQYF. The CDR3 coding sequence is TGTGCCAGCAGCTTGGGCAGGGCTGCTTCCTACGAGCAGTACTTC.

Only a few counts were recorded for this clone. The rearrangement links TRBV7-2 to TRBJ1-1; 7 bases map to TRBD1. This CDR3 is 19 amino acids long. Trimming removed 5 bases from V and 0 bases from J; junction bases left unmatched: 18. From germline, CDR1 is SGHTA and CDR2 FQGNSA. For the CDR3, the DNA is TGTGCCAGCAGCAACCGCCGACAGGGAGGTCTTAAATTGAACACTGAAGCTTTCTTT. Protein: CASSNRRQGGLKLNTEAFF.

This clone was seen a handful of times. The chain combines TRBV9 with TRBJ2-2, with TRBD2 matching over 12 bases. CDR1 and CDR2 from the germline V gene are SGDLS and YYNGEE. V lost 0 bases, J lost 6 bases, and 0 bases stayed unmatched. This CDR3 contains 15 residues. Here the CDR3 DNA reads TGTGCCAGCAGCGTAGGACTAGCGGGGGCCGGGGAGCTGTTTTTT. The encoded protein is CASSVGLAGAGELFF.

J is TRBJ1-6 and V is TRBV28, with 10 bases matching TRBD1. V lost 7 bases to trimming and J lost 10 bases; unmatched junction nucleotides: 10. This CDR3 is built from 15 residues. The germline gives CDR1 MDHEN, CDR2 SYDVKM. This CDR3 reads CASTARDRGVSPLHF. The CDR3 DNA follows: TGTGCCAGCACGGCTCGGGACAGGGGAGTCTCACCCCTCCACTTT.

The genes are TRBV29-1 and TRBJ2-7; tentative D call: TRBD2 (5 bases). From germline, CDR1 is SQVTM and CDR2 ANQGSEA. Trimming cost V 4 bases and J 2 bases, with 12 bases left between them. The CDR3 is 13 amino acids. The CDR3 DNA sequence: TGCAGCGTTGCGAGCGGCAATACCTACGAGCAGTACTTC. It is translated as CSVASGNTYEQYF.

The J gene is TRBJ2-2, the V gene TRBV5-1; 7 positions agree with TRBD1. Germline trimming cut 4 bases from V and 5 bases from J; bases unmatched to any gene: 8. The CDR3 has 15 residues. Germline values: CDR1 SGHRS, CDR2 YFSETQ. The CDR3: CASSLDRQGTGELFF. CDR3 coding DNA: TGCGCCAGCAGCCTGGACCGACAGGGAACCGGGGAGCTGTTTTTT.

The genes are TRBV5-1 and TRBJ2-1, with 8 bases fitting TRBD1. CDR1 and CDR2 (germline): SGHRS, YFSETQ. This CDR3 has 14 amino acids. V lost 2 bases and J lost 7; bases outside the gene matches: 5. The CDR3 DNA sequence: TGCGCCAGCAGCTTTGGACAGGGTGGTAATGAGCAGTTCTTC. Protein sequence: CASSFGQGGNEQFF.

This CDR3 is CASSQSHHPRTGTRSGANVLTF. The CDR3 nucleotides are TGCGCCAGCAGTCAATCTCACCACCCCAGGACAGGCACCCGCTCTGGGGCCAACGTCCTGACTTTC. The chain uses TRBV23-1 and TRBJ2-6, with TRBD1 matching over 7 bases. TRBV23-1 is labeled an ORF, and its function is uncertain. V shed 0 bases, J shed 0 bases, and the junction held 17 bases outside the gene matches. The CDR3 totals 22 residues.

The chain uses TRBV9 and TRBJ2-2, with 8 bases matching TRBD1. The CDR3 sequence is 13 residues long. Looked up from germline, CDR1 is SGDLS and CDR2 is YYNGEE. J lost 5 bases, V lost 4 bases, and 1 base had no gene match. This chain's CDR3 is CASSRTGTGELFF. CDR3 sequence (DNA): TGTGCCAGCAGCCGGACAGGGACCGGGGAGCTGTTTTTT.

The chain is built from TRBV19 and TRBJ2-5, with TRBD1 identical over 9 bases. Germline V gives CDR1 LNHDA, CDR2 SQIVND (reference sequence). This CDR3 spans 14 amino acids. The J segment lost 4 bases and the V segment lost 6 bases, leaving 6 bases of the junction unmatched. CDR3 nucleotides: TGTGCCAGTAGGACAGGGGGTGATGTAGAGACCCAGTACTTC. This gives the protein CASRTGGDVETQYF.

The V and J genes are TRBV5-4 and TRBJ2-1; the D gene is possibly TRBD1 (5 bases). The CDR3 is made up of 13 amino acids. The germline gives CDR1 SGHNT, CDR2 YYREEE (reference sequence). Trimming cost V 0 bases and J 6 bases, with 7 bases left between them. DNA for the CDR3: TGTGCCAGCAGCTTGGAACAGGTCAATGAGCAGTTCTTC. Translating gives CASSLEQVNEQFF.

The genes are TRBV10-3 and TRBJ1-6; the match to TRBD1 covers 10 bases. Germline CDR1 is ENHRY and CDR2 is SYGVKD. There are 19 residues in the CDR3. V gave up 1 base and J gave up 4 bases; unmatched junction bases: 10. The CDR3 is CAISEFRPGQGYYNSPLHF. In nucleotides, the CDR3 is TGTGCCATCAGTGAGTTCCGACCGGGACAGGGGTATTATAATTCACCCCTCCACTTT.

The rearrangement uses TRBV7-3 and TRBJ2-2, with D possibly being TRBD1 (5 bases). Trimming removed 7 bases from V and 2 bases from J, with 17 bases in between. Germline V gene data show CDR1 as SGHTA and CDR2 as FQGTGA. This CDR3 is 16 amino acids long. In nucleotides, the CDR3 is TGTGCCAGCACCTATGGCAGGGCAGGAAACACCGGGGAGCTGTTTTTT. Translating it yields CASTYGRAGNTGELFF.

The chain combines TRBV6-1 with TRBJ2-7, with D possibly being TRBD1 (5 bases). CDR3 length equals 15 residues. V dropped 6 bases and J dropped 2 bases, with 17 bases sitting between them. Germline CDR1 is MNHNS and CDR2 is SASEGT. The CDR3: CASRDRTRGAYEQYF. As DNA, the CDR3 is TGTGCCAGCAGAGATCGGACACGCGGCGCCTACGAGCAGTACTTC.

The chain joins TRBV28 to TRBJ1-3; D ambiguous. The CDR3 spans 14 residues. CDR1 is MDHEN and CDR2 is SYDVKM in the germline V gene. V shed 5 bases and J shed 2 bases, with 10 bases lying between them. DNA of the CDR3: TGTGCCAGCAGTCCAAACAGAGCTGGAAACACCATATATTTT. Its protein is CASSPNRAGNTIYF.

The V call is TRBV19, the J call TRBJ2-5, with no clear D. The better agreement between TRBJ2-7 and the DNA end casts doubt on the J call. The CDR3 totals 16 residues. CDR1 is LNHDA, CDR2 SQIVND, per germline (reference sequence). Here the CDR3 DNA reads TGTGCCAGTAGCCGCACTTTTGAGTACAGCTCCTACGAGCAGTACTTC. Translation: CASSRTFEYSSYEQYF.

The V gene is TRBV9, the J gene TRBJ1-5; 7 bases line up with TRBD1. V was clipped by 0 bases and J by 6 bases; unmatched bases: 3. The germline V gene encodes CDR1 SGDLS and CDR2 YYNGEE. The CDR3 is made up of 14 amino acids. The CDR3: CASSVGQGGQPQHF. CDR3 bases: TGTGCCAGCAGCGTAGGCCAGGGGGGTCAGCCCCAGCATTTT. The full variable domain, rest sourced from reference TRBV9 and TRBJ1-5, is DSGVTQTPKHLITATGQRVTLRCSPRSGDLSVYWYQQSLDQGLQFLIQYYNGEERAKGNILERFSAQQFPDLHSELNLSSLELGDSALYFCASSVGQGGQPQHFGDGTRLSIL.

Comments on this clone: Distinct nucleotide sequences in the sample also encode this CDR3. This chain links TRBV5-4 with TRBJ1-2; possible D gene TRBD1, 5 bases. This CDR3 has 15 amino acids. The germline gives CDR1 SGHNT, CDR2 YYREEE (reference sequence). Trimming pared 2 bases from V and 2 bases from J, leaving 13 bases between. The DNA of the CDR3 is TGTGCCAGCAGCTTAGGTGTGACAGAGAACTATGGCTACACCTTC. Its protein is CASSLGVTENYGYTF.

The chain combines TRBV5-5 with TRBJ1-1; unclear D gene. Germline CDR1 SGHKS, CDR2 YYEKEE (reference sequence). The CDR3 is 14 amino acids. Trimming shortened V by 2 bases and J by 0 bases, and 8 bases separated the two germline ends. In DNA, the CDR3 is TGTGCCAGCAGCTTCGGGAGCATGAACACTGAAGCTTTCTTT. This codes for CASSFGSMNTEAFF.

This rearrangement joins TRBV1 to TRBJ2-1; TRBD2, the D gene given by the table, was not confirmed from the DNA. TRBV1 is reported as a pseudogene. CDR3 length equals 18 residues. Written as DNA, the CDR3 is TGCACCAGCAGCCAAGGAACAGAGGGGCGGGGGGGACGCCGTGAGCAGTTCTTC. Amino acid sequence: CTSSQGTEGRGGRREQFF.

V and J are TRBV5-1 and TRBJ2-1; weak D call: TRBD1 (6 bases). CDR1 and CDR2 from the germline V gene are SGHRS and YFSETQ. V was clipped by 6 bases and J by 6 bases, with 10 bases between them. The CDR3 extends over 12 amino acids. The CDR3 region has the DNA TGCGCCAGCATTGGGGGCCTCAATGAGCAGTTCTTC. It encodes CASIGGLNEQFF.